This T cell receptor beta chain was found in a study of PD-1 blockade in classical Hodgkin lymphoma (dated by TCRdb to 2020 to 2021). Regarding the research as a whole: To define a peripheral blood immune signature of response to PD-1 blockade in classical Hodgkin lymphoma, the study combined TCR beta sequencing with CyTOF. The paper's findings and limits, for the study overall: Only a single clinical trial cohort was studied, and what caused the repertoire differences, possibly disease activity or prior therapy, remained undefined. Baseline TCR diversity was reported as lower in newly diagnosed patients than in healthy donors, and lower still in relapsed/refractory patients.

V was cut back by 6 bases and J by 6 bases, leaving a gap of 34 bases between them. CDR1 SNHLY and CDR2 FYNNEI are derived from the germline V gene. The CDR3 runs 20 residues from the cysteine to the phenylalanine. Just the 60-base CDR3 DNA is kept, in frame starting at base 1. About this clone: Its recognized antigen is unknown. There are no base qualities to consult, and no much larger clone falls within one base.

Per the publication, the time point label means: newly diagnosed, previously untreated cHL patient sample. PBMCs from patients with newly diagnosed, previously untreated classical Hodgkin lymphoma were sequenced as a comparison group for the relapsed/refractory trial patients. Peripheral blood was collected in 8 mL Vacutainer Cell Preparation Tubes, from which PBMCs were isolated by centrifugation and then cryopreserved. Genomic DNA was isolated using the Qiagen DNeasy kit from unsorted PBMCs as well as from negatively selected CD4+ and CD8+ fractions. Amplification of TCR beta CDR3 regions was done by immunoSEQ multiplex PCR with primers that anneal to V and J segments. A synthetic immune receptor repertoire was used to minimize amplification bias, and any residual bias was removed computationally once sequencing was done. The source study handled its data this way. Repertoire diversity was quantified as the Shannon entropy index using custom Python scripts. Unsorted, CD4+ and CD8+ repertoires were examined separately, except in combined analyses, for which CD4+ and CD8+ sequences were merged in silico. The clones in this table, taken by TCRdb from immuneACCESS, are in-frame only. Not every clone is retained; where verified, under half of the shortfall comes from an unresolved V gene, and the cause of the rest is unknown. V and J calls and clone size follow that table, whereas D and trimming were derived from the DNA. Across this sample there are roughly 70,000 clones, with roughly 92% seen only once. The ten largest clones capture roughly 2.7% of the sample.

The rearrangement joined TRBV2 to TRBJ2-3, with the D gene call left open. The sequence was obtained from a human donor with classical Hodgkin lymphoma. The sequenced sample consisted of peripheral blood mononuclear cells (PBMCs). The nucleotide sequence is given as TGTGCCAGCAGGACCGGTGGCAGGATTGCGCTCAGTTTCGGTCTTGATACGCAGTATTTT. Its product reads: CASRTGGRIALSFGLDTQYF.